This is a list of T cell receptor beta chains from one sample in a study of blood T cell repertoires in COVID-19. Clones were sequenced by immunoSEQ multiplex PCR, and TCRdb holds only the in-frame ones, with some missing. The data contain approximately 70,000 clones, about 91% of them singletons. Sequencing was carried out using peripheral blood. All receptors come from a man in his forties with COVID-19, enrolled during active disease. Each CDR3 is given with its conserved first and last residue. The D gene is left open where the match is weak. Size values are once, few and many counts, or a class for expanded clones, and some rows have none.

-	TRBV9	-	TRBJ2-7	TGTGCCAGCAGCGTCCGAGAAATCACCTACGAGCAGTACTTC	CASSVREITYEQYF
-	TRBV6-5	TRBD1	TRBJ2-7	TGTGCCAGCAGTTACTCGGCAGGGGGCTCCTACGAGCAGTACTTC	CASSYSAGGSYEQYF
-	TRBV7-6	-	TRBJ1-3	TGTGCCAGCAGCTTAGCGCAACAGGGTTACTCTGGAAACACCATATATTTT	CASSLAQQGYSGNTIYF
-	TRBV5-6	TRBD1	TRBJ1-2	TGTGCCAGCAGCCCACAGGGGATCTATGGCTACACCTTC	CASSPQGIYGYTF
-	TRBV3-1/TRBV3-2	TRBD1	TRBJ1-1	TGTGCCAGCAGCCTACAGGGGGCCCCGAACACTGAAGCTTTCTTT	CASSLQGAPNTEAFF
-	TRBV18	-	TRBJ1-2	TGTGCCAGCTCACCAATATCCGATGGCTACACCTTC	CASSPISDGYTF
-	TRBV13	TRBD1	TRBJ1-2	TGTGCCAGCAGCCTCAGGGGGGTAGGCTACACCTTC	CASSLRGVGYTF
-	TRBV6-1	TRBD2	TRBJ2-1	TGTGCCAGCAGTGACGGGAGGATCTCTTTTATAGAGCAGTTCTTC	CASSDGRISFIEQFF
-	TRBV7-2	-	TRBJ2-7	TGTGCCAGCAGCCCCCCGGTCGGACGGGGGGCCGTCTTCCTTTACGAGCAGTACTTC	CASSPPVGRGAVFLYEQYF
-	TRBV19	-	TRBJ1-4	TGTGCCAGTAGTATTAGGCAGGGGTATGAAAAACTGTTTTTT	CASSIRQGYEKLFF
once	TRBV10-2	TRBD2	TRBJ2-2	TGCGCCAGCAGTGAGGTGGGAGGGGCGAACACCGGGGAGCTGTTTTTT	CASSEVGGANTGELFF
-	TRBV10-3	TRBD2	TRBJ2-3	TGTGCCATCAGACTAGCGGGGGGGATAGATACGCAGTATTTT	CAIRLAGGIDTQYF
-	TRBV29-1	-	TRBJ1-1	TGCAGCGTTGAAGACACAGAATACACTGAAGCTTTCTTT	CSVEDTEYTEAFF
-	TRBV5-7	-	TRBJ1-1	TGTGCCAGCAGCGTCGGGCGGGGGGCAACTGAAGCTTTCTTT	CASSVGRGATEAFF
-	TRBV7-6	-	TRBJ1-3	TGTGCCAGCAGCTTACAGGGTGCGACTGGAAACACCATATATTTT	CASSLQGATGNTIYF
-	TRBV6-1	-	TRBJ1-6	TGTGCCAGCAGTGAACGACAGTATAATTCACCCCTCCACTTT	CASSERQYNSPLHF
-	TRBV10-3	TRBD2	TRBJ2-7	TGTGCCATTAGAGCTGGGCGGGGGAACTACGAGCAGTACTTC	CAIRAGRGNYEQYF
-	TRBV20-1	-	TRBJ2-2	TGCAGTGCTAGTCGGACTCGAAGCACCGGGGAGCTGTTTTTT	CSASRTRSTGELFF
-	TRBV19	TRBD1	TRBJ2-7	TGTGCCAGTAGTATCGGGACAGTTAACTACGAGCAGTACTTC	CASSIGTVNYEQYF